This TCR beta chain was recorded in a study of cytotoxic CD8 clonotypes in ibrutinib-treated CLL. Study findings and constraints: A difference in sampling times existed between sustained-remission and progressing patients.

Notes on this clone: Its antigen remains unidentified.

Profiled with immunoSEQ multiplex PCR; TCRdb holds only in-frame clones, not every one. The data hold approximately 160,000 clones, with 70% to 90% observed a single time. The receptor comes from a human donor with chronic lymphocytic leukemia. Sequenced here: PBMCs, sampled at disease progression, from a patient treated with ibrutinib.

The CDR3 loop is CSVSIGTIHKGHEQFF. The DNA for the CDR3 is TGCAGCGTCAGCATAGGGACCATCCATAAGGGTCATGAGCAGTTCTTC. This rearrangement joins TRBV29-1 to TRBJ2-1, with D possibly being TRBD1 or TRBD2 (5 bases each). The CDR3 is made up of 16 amino acids. Per germline, CDR1 SQVTM and CDR2 ANQGSEA. Trimming pared 6 bases from V and 8 bases from J, leaving 26 bases between.